The 28 T cell receptor beta chains below come from one sample, sequenced in a study of T cells in Graves' hyperthyroidism and ophthalmopathy. The TCR beta CDR3 regions underwent amplification using RNA transcripts as the source. During a first-round RT-PCR of the TCR CDR3, the HTBI primer set was used. From the multiplex PCR reads, TCRdb called clonotypes with MiXCR, one entry per CDR3 protein. The sample carries some 500,000 distinct CDR3 sequences, approximately 15% recorded once. Sequences were obtained from blood. The receptor set was obtained from a woman aged 18 to 35 with Graves' hyperthyroidism.

There are a few counts of this clonotype. The genes are TRBV5-1 and TRBJ2-1; TRBD2 matches at 9 bases. The CDR3 sequence is 15 residues long. The germline gives CDR1 SGHRS, CDR2 YFSETQ. V dropped 5 bases and J dropped 5; count of bases not matched to a gene: 8. CDR3 residues: CASRISGSSNNEQFF. The CDR3 coding sequence is TGCGCCAGCAGGATTAGCGGGAGTTCAAACAATGAGCAGTTCTTC.

In this sample, this clonotype turned up many times. The gene calls are TRBV27 and TRBJ2-1; a weak D match, TRBD2 (6 bases). Per the germline V gene, CDR1 is MNHEY and CDR2 is SMNVEV (reference sequence). V gave up 7 bases and J gave up 6 bases, with 19 bases separating them. CDR3 length equals 15 residues. The CDR3 is CASTPAGSPGNEQFF. CDR3 nucleotides: TGTGCCAGCACCCCTGCCGGGAGTCCGGGCAATGAGCAGTTCTTC.

The chain combines TRBV30 with TRBJ1-1; 7 bases align to TRBD1. Trimming removed 2 bases from V and 3 bases from J; junction bases left unmatched: 12. Germline lookup yields CDR1 GTSNPN and CDR2 SVGIG (reference sequence). The CDR3 extends over 16 amino acids. The CDR3 nucleotides are TGTGCCTGGAGTCCACAGGGGACTGGGGGCTACACTGAAGCTTTCTTT. This codes for CAWSPQGTGGYTEAFF. Variable domain in full (rest from reference TRBV30 and TRBJ1-1): SQTIHQWPATLVQPVGSPLSLECTVEGTSNPNLYWYRQAAGRGLQLLFYSVGIGQISSEVPQNLSASRPQDRQFILSSKKLLLSDSGFYLCAWSPQGTGGYTEAFFGQGTRLTVV.

The V call is TRBV3-1, the J call TRBJ2-7; TRBD2 aligns across 10 bases. The CDR3 extends over 14 amino acids. Germline CDR1 is LGHDT and CDR2 is YNNKEL (reference sequence). Unmatched junction bases numbered 4, after V lost 4 bases and J lost 4 bases. The CDR3 loop reads CASSPTSGAYEQYV. CDR3 bases: TGTGCCAGCAGCCCTACTAGCGGGGCTTACGAGCAGTACGTC.

This clonotype was observed a handful of times. This chain uses TRBV19 with TRBJ1-5, with 11 bases lining up with TRBD1. The germline CDR1 and CDR2 sequences are LNHDA and SQIVND (reference sequence). Trimming took 4 bases from V and 6 from J; bases not matched to a gene: 8. The CDR3 is made up of 16 amino acids. The CDR3 loop reads CASSTDGQGAGQPQHF. The CDR3 DNA sequence: TGTGCCAGTAGTACCGACGGACAGGGGGCGGGTCAGCCCCAGCATTTT.

This clonotype was counted ten times or more. The gene calls are TRBV20-1 and TRBJ1-2; D is possibly TRBD1 (5 bases). Looked up from germline, CDR1 is DFQATT and CDR2 is SNEGSKA (reference sequence). This CDR3 contains 16 residues. V was cut by 0 bases and J by 4 bases, with 18 bases left in between. CDR3 coding DNA: TGCAGTGCTAGAGATTACGGGGGGTTTTTCGGCTATGGCTACACCTTC. This encodes CSARDYGGFFGYGYTF.

This clonotype has ten or more counts. The genes are TRBV7-7 and TRBJ2-1; 7 bases map to TRBD2. This CDR3 has 15 residues. V lost 6 bases to trimming and J lost 9 bases; unmatched junction nucleotides: 14. The germline CDR1 and CDR2 sequences are SSHAT and FNYEAQ (reference sequence). The CDR3 protein is CASSSSEAGVSEQFF. CDR3 bases: TGTGCCAGCAGTTCCTCGGAGGCGGGGGTTAGTGAGCAGTTCTTC.

This clonotype turned up a few times. This chain joins TRBV28 and TRBJ2-7, with 10 bases aligning to TRBD2. Trimming took 6 bases from V and 6 from J; bases not matched to a gene: 8. Germline V CDR1 and CDR2: MDHEN, SYDVKM. The CDR3 is made up of 14 amino acids. CDR3 sequence reads: CASSLPGLATEQYF. CDR3 sequence (DNA): TGTGCCAGCAGCCTCCCGGGACTAGCGACCGAGCAGTACTTC. Drawing the rest from reference TRBV28 and TRBJ2-7, the complete variable domain is DVKVTQSSRYLVKRTGEKVFLECVQDMDHENMFWYRQDPGLGLRLIYFSYDVKMKEKGDIPEGYSVSREKKERFSLILESASTNQTSMYLCASSLPGLATEQYFGPGTRLTVT.

In its sample, this clonotype was seen a few times. The rearrangement uses TRBV7-9 and TRBJ1-1; no firm D call. In germline, CDR1 is SEHNR, CDR2 FQNEAQ (reference sequence). V dropped 5 bases and J dropped 6 bases, with 13 bases sitting between them. CDR3 length: 13 residues. The CDR3 DNA sequence: TGTGCCAGCAGCCCGAGGGTGAGCCCTGAAGCTTTCTTT. Amino acids: CASSPRVSPEAFF.

This clonotype was counted only a few times. This chain uses TRBV4-1 with TRBJ2-7; 12 bases match TRBD2. CDR1 MGHRA and CDR2 YSYEKL come from the germline V gene. V lost 1 base, J lost 3 bases, and 1 base stayed unmatched. The CDR3 runs to 15 residues. CDR3 sequence: CASSQVGLAGYEQYV. The CDR3 bases are TGCGCCAGCAGCCAAGTGGGACTAGCGGGCTACGAGCAGTACGTC.

The chain is built from TRBV20-1 and TRBJ2-1; 8 bases agree with TRBD2. The CDR3 sequence is 13 residues long. J lost 6 bases, V lost 5 bases, and 6 bases had no gene match. CDR1 and CDR2 from the germline V gene are DFQATT and SNEGSKA (reference sequence). The CDR3 DNA follows: TGCAGTGCTGATTTACTAGCGGTCAATGAGCAGTTCTTC. This sequence encodes CSADLLAVNEQFF.

This clonotype was detected ten times or more. J is TRBJ2-5 and V is TRBV7-2; 11 nucleotides agree with TRBD2. CDR3 length: 15 amino acids. V shed 5 bases and J 2 bases; nucleotides not matched to a gene: 4. CDR1 is SGHTA, CDR2 FQGNSA, per germline. In DNA form, the CDR3 reads TGTGCCAGCAGCGAAACTAGCGGGAGACAAGAGACCCAGTACTTC. It is translated as CASSETSGRQETQYF.

This clonotype was counted ten times or more. The chain links TRBV7-9 to TRBJ2-7, with TRBD2 matching 7 bases. This CDR3 comprises 16 residues. With V trimmed by 4 bases and J by 1 base, 10 bases remained unmatched. Germline values: CDR1 SEHNR, CDR2 FQNEAQ (reference sequence). The CDR3 DNA reads as TGTGCCAGCAGCTCCTCGGGACTAACGGGTTCCTACGAGCAGTACTTC. It specifies CASSSSGLTGSYEQYF.

Many counts were recorded for this clonotype. V gene TRBV30 combines with J gene TRBJ2-1, with 9 bases that match TRBD2. There are 13 residues in the CDR3. Germline CDR1 reads GTSNPN; CDR2 reads SVGIG (reference sequence). V lost 3 bases, J lost 10 bases, and 7 bases stayed unmatched. The DNA for the CDR3 is TGTGCCTGGAGCCTCGGGACTAGCATGGAGCAGTTCTTC. Translating it yields CAWSLGTSMEQFF.

This clonotype was detected once. A far larger clone lies a single base away; this is likely a read error. V is TRBV27 and J is TRBJ1-2; no definite D call. CDR1 and CDR2 from the germline V gene are MNHEY and SMNVEV (reference sequence). This CDR3 has 12 amino acids. V was trimmed by 7 bases and J by 2 bases, leaving 8 bases between them. CDR3 DNA sequence: TGTGCCAGCACTGCACAGAACTATGGCTACACCTTC. The encoded protein is CASTAQNYGYTF.

A remark on this clonotype: A read error may be the cause here, since a much bigger clone is one base away. This chain links TRBV11-2 with TRBJ1-2, with D unclear. CDR3 length: 13 amino acids. Germline CDR1 reads SGHAT; CDR2 reads FQNNGV. This CDR3 is CTSSSGSWYGYTF. CDR3 coding DNA: TGTACCAGCAGCTCCGGGTCCTGGTATGGCTACACCTTC.

This clonotype was counted many times. V gene TRBV30 combines with J gene TRBJ2-7; 8 nucleotides line up with TRBD1. CDR1 GTSNPN and CDR2 SVGIG come from the germline V gene (reference sequence). The CDR3 runs 13 residues. After removal of 5 bases from V and 5 bases from J, the junction contained 8 bases not matched to a gene. CDR3 amino acids: CAWGRQGAHEQYF. The CDR3 DNA follows: TGTGCCTGGGGCAGGCAGGGGGCCCACGAGCAGTACTTC.

In this sample, this clonotype turned up many times. The rearrangement links TRBV27 to TRBJ2-7; no definite D call. The CDR3 totals 13 residues. The ends were cut back, 2 bases at V and 3 bases at J, with 8 bases in the middle. Germline V gene lookup returns CDR1 MNHEY and CDR2 SMNVEV (reference sequence). The CDR3 DNA is TGTGCCAGCAGTTTAGGAATTTTCTACGAGCAGTACTTC. It is translated as CASSLGIFYEQYF.

J is TRBJ1-5 and V is TRBV30; TRBD1 agrees at 7 bases. Germline loops: CDR1 GTSNPN, CDR2 SVGIG (reference sequence). V trimming: 2 bases; J trimming: 0 bases; junction bases outside the gene matches: 4. The CDR3 is 15 residues long. CDR3 protein: CAWSRQGYSNQPQHF. In DNA form, the CDR3 reads TGTGCCTGGAGTCGACAGGGCTATAGCAATCAGCCCCAGCATTTT. Combining the CDR3 with reference TRBV30 and TRBJ1-5 gives the whole variable domain SQTIHQWPATLVQPVGSPLSLECTVEGTSNPNLYWYRQAAGRGLQLLFYSVGIGQISSEVPQNLSASRPQDRQFILSSKKLLLSDSGFYLCAWSRQGYSNQPQHFGDGTRLSIL.

This clonotype was observed at least ten times. V is TRBV3-1 and J is TRBJ2-1; D ambiguous. Germline lookup yields CDR1 LGHDT and CDR2 YNNKEL (reference sequence). This CDR3 has 12 residues. V was pared by 3 bases and J by 8 bases, with 8 bases between. The CDR3 DNA is TGTGCCAGCAGCCAGACCCGCGATGAGCAGTTCTTC. It is translated as CASSQTRDEQFF.

This clonotype was seen many times. The chain employs TRBV12-3 or TRBV12-4 and TRBJ2-7; D remains unclear. Trimming removed 2 bases at V and 2 bases at J, with 7 bases between. The CDR3 runs to 13 residues. CDR3 DNA: TGTGCCAGCAGTTTAAAGGGCGCCTACGAGCAGTACTTC. Its protein product is CASSLKGAYEQYF.

The gene calls are TRBV18 and TRBJ1-1; no clear D gene. The germline V gene encodes CDR1 KGHSH and CDR2 LQKENI. Trimming took off 2 bases at V and 6 bases at J, with 7 bases between the two ends. The CDR3 has 12 residues. CDR3 sequence: CASSPGQPEAFF. CDR3 nucleotides: TGTGCCAGCTCACCAGGGCAGCCTGAAGCTTTCTTT.

In this sample, this clonotype turned up a few times. The chain links TRBV10-3 to TRBJ2-3, with 11 bases that match TRBD2. There are 15 residues in the CDR3. Germline V gives CDR1 ENHRY, CDR2 SYGVKD. The V gene end was trimmed by 3 bases and the J gene end by 6 bases; junction bases not matched to a gene: 5. As DNA, the CDR3 is TGTGCCATCAGTGACGGATCTAGCGGGAGGGATACGCAGTATTTT. It yields the protein CAISDGSSGRDTQYF.

J is TRBJ2-5 and V is TRBV18; the match to TRBD2 covers 13 bases. Trimming cost V 4 bases and J 1 base; bases outside gene matches: 6. This CDR3 has 17 residues. The V gene's germline CDR1 is KGHSH and CDR2 LQKENI. DNA of the CDR3: TGTGCCAGCTCACGGACTAGCGGGAGAGGTCTCCAAGAGACCCAGTACTTC. This encodes CASSRTSGRGLQETQYF.

This clonotype was detected many times. The chain couples TRBV12-3 or TRBV12-4 to TRBJ1-1; D gene uncertain. The CDR3 length is 14 residues. V lost 3 bases and J lost 1, with 9 bases in between. CDR3 sequence reads: CASSLVGRNTEAFF. DNA of the CDR3: TGTGCCAGCAGTTTGGTGGGAAGGAACACTGAAGCTTTCTTT.

In its sample, this clonotype was seen many times. The chain uses TRBV19 and TRBJ2-7; 11 bases line up with TRBD2. Germline V gene sequence: CDR1 LNHDA, CDR2 SQIVND (reference sequence). Trimming removed 1 base from V and 4 bases from J; junction bases left unmatched: 3. The CDR3 loop spans 15 amino acids. CDR3 sequence (DNA): TGTGCCAGTAGTATAGGGGGGACTAGCGGTTACGAGCAGTACTTC. Its translation is CASSIGGTSGYEQYF.

The sample holds many counts of this clonotype. The rearrangement links TRBV11-2 to TRBJ1-1, with D perhaps TRBD1 (6 bases). V was pared by 2 bases and J by 10 bases, with 11 bases between. The CDR3 has 12 residues. CDR1 SGHAT and CDR2 FQNNGV come from the germline V gene. The CDR3 DNA reads as TGTGCCAGCAGCTTAACAGGGCTGGCAGCTTTCTTT. It yields the protein CASSLTGLAAFF.

This clonotype was counted ten times or more. The chain has TRBV20-1 and TRBJ2-7; D gene uncertain. CDR3 length: 15 residues. Germline lookup yields CDR1 DFQATT and CDR2 SNEGSKA (reference sequence). V lost 3 bases, J lost 5 bases, and 20 bases lay in between. In nucleotides, the CDR3 is TGCAGTGCTAGTTTAGCCAGCGTAGTCACGGACGAGCAGTACTTC. This codes for CSASLASVVTDEQYF.